The 21 T cell receptor beta chains in this list originate from one sample, sequenced in a study of T cell changes during pregnancy in multiple sclerosis. Profiled with immunoSEQ multiplex PCR; TCRdb holds only in-frame clones, not every one. Here the sample spans almost 50,000 clones, 85% to 95% being singletons. Material: peripheral blood, obtained after pregnancy. The receptor set was obtained from a female donor with multiple sclerosis, enrolled in a pregnancy study.

The chain employs TRBV6-1 and TRBJ1-5; TRBD1 aligns across 8 bases. Per germline, CDR1 MNHNS and CDR2 SASEGT. CDR3 size: 14 residues. Trimming cost V 8 bases and J 2 bases; bases outside gene matches: 5. The chain's CDR3 is CASGATGGNQPQHF. DNA of the CDR3: TGTGCCAGCGGCGCGACAGGGGGCAATCAGCCCCAGCATTTT.

This clone was counted a single time. V is TRBV9 and J is TRBJ2-5, with a possible D match to TRBD1 (6 bases). Germline CDR1 is SGDLS and CDR2 is YYNGEE. This CDR3 has 16 residues. V was trimmed by 0 bases and J by 4 bases, leaving 16 bases between them. In DNA form, the CDR3 reads TGTGCCAGCAGCGTAGCAGGGACAAGTGAACGAGAGACCCAGTACTTC. It codes for CASSVAGTSERETQYF.

The chain joins TRBV6-1 to TRBJ1-1; a weak D match, TRBD1 (5 bases). The germline V and J ends were trimmed by 4 bases and 1 base, with 13 bases remaining between them. This CDR3 comprises 15 residues. Germline CDR1 reads MNHNS; CDR2 reads SASEGT. CDR3 sequence: CASSAKQVANTEAFF. CDR3 in DNA: TGTGCCAGCAGTGCGAAACAGGTAGCGAACACTGAAGCTTTCTTT.

J is TRBJ1-5 and V is TRBV4-3; 7 nucleotides agree with TRBD1. CDR1 and CDR2 (germline): LGHNA, YSLEER. This CDR3 is 16 amino acids long. With V trimmed by 4 bases and J by 3 bases, 9 bases remained unmatched. For the CDR3, the DNA is TGCGCCAGCAGCCCACAGGGGCCAGGGGACAATCAGCCCCAGCATTTT. This codes for CASSPQGPGDNQPQHF.

This chain connects TRBV9 to TRBJ2-2; 8 positions agree with TRBD1. The CDR3 consists of 15 residues. CDR1 is SGDLS, CDR2 YYNGEE, per germline. V trimming: 4 bases; J trimming: 2 bases; junction bases outside the gene matches: 4. The DNA for the CDR3 is TGTGCCAGCAGCCGGGACAGGACAAACACCGGGGAGCTGTTTTTT. Translation gives CASSRDRTNTGELFF.

The J gene is TRBJ1-6, the V gene TRBV27; maybe TRBD1 (6 bases). Germline V gives CDR1 MNHEY, CDR2 SMNVEV (reference sequence). CDR3 size: 16 residues. Trimming left V 5 bases short and J 8 bases short, with 19 bases between. CDR3 in DNA: TGTGCCAGCAGTCTCAGACAGGCCAAGTTTGATTCACCCCTCCACTTT. Amino acids: CASSLRQAKFDSPLHF.

This clone has just a few counts. The CDR3 loop is CATSRDRGSPLHF. The DNA for the CDR3 is TGTGCCACCAGCAGAGACAGGGGTTCACCCCTCCACTTT. V usage is TRBV15 and J usage is TRBJ1-6; possibly TRBD1 for D (6 bases). The V gene lost 0 bases and the J gene lost 9 bases, with 6 bases spanning the gap. This CDR3 comprises 13 residues. CDR1 and CDR2 from the germline V gene are LNHNV and YYDKDF (reference sequence).

The chain has TRBV10-3 and TRBJ1-2, with 7 bases identical to TRBD1. The CDR3 covers 14 residues. In germline, CDR1 is ENHRY, CDR2 SYGVKD. Trimming cost V 5 bases and J 3 bases; bases outside gene matches: 6. For the CDR3, the DNA is TGTGCCATCAGTTGGCAGGGGGAGGACTATGGCTACACCTTC. Protein sequence: CAISWQGEDYGYTF.

The chain links TRBV9 to TRBJ1-2; 8 bases match TRBD1. Losses at the gene ends were 0 bases for V and 5 bases for J; bases not matched to a gene: 6. CDR1 and CDR2 from the germline V gene are SGDLS and YYNGEE. This CDR3 has 15 amino acids. The CDR3 DNA reads TGTGCCAGCAGCGTAGCTACAGGGGGTCGGTATGGCTACACCTTC. Encoded protein: CASSVATGGRYGYTF.

CDR3 sequence reads: CASILGVPGQRNTGELFF. DNA for the CDR3: TGTGCCAGCATTCTAGGGGTCCCGGGACAGAGGAACACCGGGGAGCTGTTTTTT. This chain joins TRBV21-1 and TRBJ2-2; the table's D call TRBD1 went unverified against the DNA. TRBV21-1 is deemed a pseudogene. The CDR3 extends over 18 amino acids.

The chain carries TRBV19 and TRBJ1-4; D might be TRBD1 (5 bases). There are 13 residues in the CDR3. Germline CDR1 LNHDA, CDR2 SQIVND (reference sequence). V lost 2 bases to trimming and J lost 5 bases, with 6 bases between them. CDR3: CASSIKGNEKLFF. As DNA, the CDR3 is TGTGCCAGTAGTATAAAGGGGAATGAAAAACTGTTTTTT.

This chain joins TRBV4-2 and TRBJ1-1; no clear D gene. The V and J ends lost 2 bases and 2 bases respectively, with 15 bases between them. The CDR3 spans 16 residues. Germline lookup yields CDR1 LGHNA and CDR2 YNFKEQ. The CDR3: CASSQSDQAANTEAFF. CDR3 nucleotide sequence: TGTGCCAGCAGCCAATCGGATCAGGCAGCAAACACTGAAGCTTTCTTT.

V usage is TRBV9 and J usage is TRBJ2-5, with 8 bases fitting TRBD2. V dropped 0 bases and J dropped 2; count of bases not matched to a gene: 9. This CDR3 contains 17 residues. CDR1 and CDR2 (germline): SGDLS, YYNGEE. The CDR3 loop reads CASSVAHSGGLQETQYF. The DNA of the CDR3 is TGTGCCAGCAGCGTAGCCCACAGCGGGGGACTGCAAGAGACCCAGTACTTC.

The chain carries TRBV7-2 and TRBJ2-3; maybe TRBD1 (5 bases). CDR1 and CDR2 (germline): SGHTA, FQGNSA. Deletions cut 1 base from V and 4 bases from J, with 9 bases between. The CDR3 sequence is 14 residues long. CDR3 loop: CASSLVGAADTQYF. The CDR3 DNA reads TGTGCCAGCAGCTTAGTTGGGGCGGCAGATACGCAGTATTTT.

The chain employs TRBV5-1 and TRBJ1-5; unclear D gene. V gave up 8 bases and J gave up 5 bases, with 17 bases separating them. CDR1 is SGHRS, CDR2 YFSETQ, per germline. CDR3 length: 14 amino acids. CDR3 bases: TGCGCCAGTGACTCGGCCTCCTCCCATCAGCCCCAGCATTTT. Translated, it gives CASDSASSHQPQHF.

This chain joins TRBV19 and TRBJ2-5, with 9 positions matching TRBD1. CDR1 and CDR2 (germline): LNHDA, SQIVND (reference sequence). This CDR3 region has 14 residues. The V gene end was trimmed by 4 bases and the J gene end by 2 bases; junction bases not matched to a gene: 2. This chain's CDR3 is CASSTDRGQETQYF. CDR3 in DNA: TGTGCCAGTAGTACAGACAGGGGGCAAGAGACCCAGTACTTC. The variable domain in full, with the rest retrieved from reference TRBV19 and TRBJ2-5, is DGGITQSPKYLFRKEGQNVTLSCEQNLNHDAMYWYRQDPGQGLRLIYYSQIVNDFQKGDIAEGYSVSREKKESFPLTVTSAQKNPTAFYLCASSTDRGQETQYFGPGTRLLVL.

This chain uses TRBV11-1 with TRBJ1-3; D is unresolved. This CDR3 contains 13 residues. Germline-derived CDR1 and CDR2 are SGHAT and FQDESV (reference sequence). Trimming removed 2 bases at V and 3 bases at J, with 5 bases between. This chain's CDR3 is CASSLFGGNTIYF. The CDR3, as DNA: TGTGCCAGCAGCTTATTCGGTGGAAACACCATATATTTT. Drawing the rest from reference TRBV11-1 and TRBJ1-3, the complete variable domain is EAEVAQSPRYKITEKSQAVAFWCDPISGHATLYWYRQILGQGPELLVQFQDESVVDDSQLPKDRFSAERLKGVDSTLKIQPAELGDSAMYLCASSLFGGNTIYFGEGSWLTVV.

The chain combines TRBV18 with TRBJ2-2; D might be TRBD2 (6 bases). This CDR3 contains 17 residues. Trimming left V 6 bases short and J 0 bases short, with 17 bases between. Germline V lookup: CDR1 KGHSH, CDR2 LQKENI. The CDR3 nucleotides are TGTGCCAGCTCCGCGGGGACTTTTCCCTCGAACACCGGGGAGCTGTTTTTT. Encoded protein: CASSAGTFPSNTGELFF.

V is TRBV6-5 and J is TRBJ1-1; D not resolved. Germline CDR1 MNHEY, CDR2 SVGAGI. Trimming left V 2 bases short and J 4 bases short, with 8 bases between. The CDR3 sequence is 13 residues long. CDR3 coding DNA: TGTGCCAGCAGTTACGGTCTTAGCACTGAAGCTTTCTTT. Residues: CASSYGLSTEAFF.

The chain recombines TRBV6-5 with TRBJ2-7; tentative D call: TRBD2 (5 bases). The CDR3 sequence is 14 residues long. Germline V gives CDR1 MNHEY, CDR2 SVGAGI. Trimming left V 2 bases short and J 0 bases short, with 8 bases between. The CDR3 nucleotides are TGTGCCAGCAGTTACGAGAGGGACTCCTACGAGCAGTACTTC. It yields the protein CASSYERDSYEQYF.

The chain links TRBV7-2 to TRBJ1-2, with D perhaps matching TRBD1 (5 bases). The CDR3 runs to 17 residues. The V end was cut by 5 bases, the J end by 4 bases, with 23 bases between. Per germline, CDR1 SGHTA and CDR2 FQGNSA. DNA for the CDR3: TGTGCCAGCAGCCAGGCCAATCGGGGGTTGGCAGGCTATGGCTACACCTTC. It encodes CASSQANRGLAGYGYTF.